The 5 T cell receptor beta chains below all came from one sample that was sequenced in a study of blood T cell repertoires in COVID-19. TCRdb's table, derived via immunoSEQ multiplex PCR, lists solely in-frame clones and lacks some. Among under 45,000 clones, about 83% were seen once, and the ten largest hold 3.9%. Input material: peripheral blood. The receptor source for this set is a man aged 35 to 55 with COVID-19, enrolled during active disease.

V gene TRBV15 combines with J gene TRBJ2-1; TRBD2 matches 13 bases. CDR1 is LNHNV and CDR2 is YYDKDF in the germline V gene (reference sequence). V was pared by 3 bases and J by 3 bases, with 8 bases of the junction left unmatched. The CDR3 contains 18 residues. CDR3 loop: CATSRRMGLAGNYNEQFF. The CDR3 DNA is TGTGCCACCAGCAGGAGGATGGGACTAGCGGGGAACTACAATGAGCAGTTCTTC.

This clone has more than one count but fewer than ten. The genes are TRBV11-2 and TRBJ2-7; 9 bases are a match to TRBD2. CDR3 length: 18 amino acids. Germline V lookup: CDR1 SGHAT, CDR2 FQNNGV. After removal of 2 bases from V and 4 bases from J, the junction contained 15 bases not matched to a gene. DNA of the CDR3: TGTGCCAGCAGCTTAATCTCTACTAGCGGGTTTATTCGGTACGAGCAGTACTTC. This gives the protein CASSLISTSGFIRYEQYF.

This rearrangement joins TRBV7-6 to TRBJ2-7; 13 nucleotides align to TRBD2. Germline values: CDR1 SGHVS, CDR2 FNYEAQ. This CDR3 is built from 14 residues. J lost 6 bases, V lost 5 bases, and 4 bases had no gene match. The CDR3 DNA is TGTGCCAGCAGCCAACTAGCGGGAGGGATCGAGCAGTACTTC. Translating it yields CASSQLAGGIEQYF.

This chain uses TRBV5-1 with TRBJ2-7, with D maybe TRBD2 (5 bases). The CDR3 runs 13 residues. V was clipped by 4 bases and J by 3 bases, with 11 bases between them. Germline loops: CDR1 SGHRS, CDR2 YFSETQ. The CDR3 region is CASSIWTGYEQYF. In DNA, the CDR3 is TGCGCCAGCAGCATCTGGACTGGCTACGAGCAGTACTTC.

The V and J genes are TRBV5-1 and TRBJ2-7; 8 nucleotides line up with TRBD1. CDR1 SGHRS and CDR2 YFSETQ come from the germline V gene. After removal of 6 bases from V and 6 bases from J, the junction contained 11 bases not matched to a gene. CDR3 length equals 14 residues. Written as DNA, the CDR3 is TGCGCCAGCAACCAACAGGGGGGAGCCTCCGAGCAGTACTTC. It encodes CASNQQGGASEQYF.